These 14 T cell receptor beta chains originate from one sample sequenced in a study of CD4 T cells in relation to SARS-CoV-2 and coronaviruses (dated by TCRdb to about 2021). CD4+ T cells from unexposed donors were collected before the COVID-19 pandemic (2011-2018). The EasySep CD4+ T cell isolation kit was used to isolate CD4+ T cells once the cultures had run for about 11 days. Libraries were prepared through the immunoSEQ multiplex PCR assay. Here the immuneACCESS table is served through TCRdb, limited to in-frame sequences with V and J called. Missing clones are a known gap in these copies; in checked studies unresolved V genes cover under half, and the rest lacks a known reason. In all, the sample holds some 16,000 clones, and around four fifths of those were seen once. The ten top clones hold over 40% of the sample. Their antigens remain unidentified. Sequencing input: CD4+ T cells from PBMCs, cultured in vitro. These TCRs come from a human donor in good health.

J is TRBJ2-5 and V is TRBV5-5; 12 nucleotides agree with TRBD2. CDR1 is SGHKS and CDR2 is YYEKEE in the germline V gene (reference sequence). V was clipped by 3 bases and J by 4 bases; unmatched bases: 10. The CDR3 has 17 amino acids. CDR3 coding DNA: TGTGCCAGCAGCTCCCTGACTAGCGGGGGAGGGAGAGAGACCCAGTACTTC. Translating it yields CASSSLTSGGGRETQYF. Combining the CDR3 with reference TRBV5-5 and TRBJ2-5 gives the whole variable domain DAGVTQSPTHLIKTRGQQVTLRCSPISGHKSVSWYQQVLGQGPQFIFQYYEKEERGRGNFPDRFSARQFPNYSSELNVNALLLGDSALYLCASSSLTSGGGRETQYFGPGTRLLVL.

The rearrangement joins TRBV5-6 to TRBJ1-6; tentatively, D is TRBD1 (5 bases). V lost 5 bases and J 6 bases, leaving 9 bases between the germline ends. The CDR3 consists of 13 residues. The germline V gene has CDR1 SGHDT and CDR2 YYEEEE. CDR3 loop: CASSWGRNSPLHF. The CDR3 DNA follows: TGTGCCAGCAGTTGGGGCCGTAATTCACCCCTCCACTTT. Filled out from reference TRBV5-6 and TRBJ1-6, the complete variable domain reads DAGVTQSPTHLIKTRGQQVTLRCSPKSGHDTVSWYQQALGQGPQFIFQYYEEEERQRGNFPDRFSGHQFPNYSSELNVNALLLGDSALYLCASSWGRNSPLHFGNGTRLTVT.

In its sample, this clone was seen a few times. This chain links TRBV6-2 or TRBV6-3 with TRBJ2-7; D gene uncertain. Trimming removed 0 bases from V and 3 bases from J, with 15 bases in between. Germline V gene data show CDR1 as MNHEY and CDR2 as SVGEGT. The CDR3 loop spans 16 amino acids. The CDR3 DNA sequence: TGTGCCAGCAGTTACTCGTTCACCTTCTGGGGCTACGAGCAGTACTTC. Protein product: CASSYSFTFWGYEQYF.

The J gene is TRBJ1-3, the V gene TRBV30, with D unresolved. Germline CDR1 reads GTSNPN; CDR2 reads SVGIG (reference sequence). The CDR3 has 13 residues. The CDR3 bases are TGTGGTACAGAAGATAACTCTGGAAACACCATATATTTT. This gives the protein CGTEDNSGNTIYF.

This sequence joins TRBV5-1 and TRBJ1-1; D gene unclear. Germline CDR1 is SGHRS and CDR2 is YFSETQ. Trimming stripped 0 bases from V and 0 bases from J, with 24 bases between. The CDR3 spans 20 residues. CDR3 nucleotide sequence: TGCGCCAGCAGCTTGGTTACTACGGTAAAGGACTTTCACATGAACACTGAAGCTTTCTTT. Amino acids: CASSLVTTVKDFHMNTEAFF.

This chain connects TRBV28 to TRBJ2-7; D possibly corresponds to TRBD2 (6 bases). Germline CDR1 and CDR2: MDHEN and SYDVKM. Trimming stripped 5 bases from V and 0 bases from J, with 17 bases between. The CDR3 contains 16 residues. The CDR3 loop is CASSTAGWKYSYEQYF. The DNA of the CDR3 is TGTGCCAGCAGTACCGCGGGGTGGAAGTACTCCTACGAGCAGTACTTC.

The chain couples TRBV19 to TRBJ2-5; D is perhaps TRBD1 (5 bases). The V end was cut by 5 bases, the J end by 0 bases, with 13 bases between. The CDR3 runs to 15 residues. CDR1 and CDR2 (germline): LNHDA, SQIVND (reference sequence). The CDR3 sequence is CASSSDSYYQETQYF. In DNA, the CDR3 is TGTGCCAGTAGTTCCGACAGCTACTACCAAGAGACCCAGTACTTC.

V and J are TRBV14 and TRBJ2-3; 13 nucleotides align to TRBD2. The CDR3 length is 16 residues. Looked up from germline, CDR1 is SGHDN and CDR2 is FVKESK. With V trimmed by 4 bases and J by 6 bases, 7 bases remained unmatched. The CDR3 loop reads CASSRQGLAGRDTQYF. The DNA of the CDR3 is TGTGCCAGCAGCCGCCAGGGACTAGCGGGGCGGGATACGCAGTATTTT.

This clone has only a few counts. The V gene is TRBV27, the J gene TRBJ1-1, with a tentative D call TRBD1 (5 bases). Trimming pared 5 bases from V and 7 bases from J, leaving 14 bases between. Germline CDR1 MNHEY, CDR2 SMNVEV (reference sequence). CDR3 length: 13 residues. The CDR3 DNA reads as TGTGCCAGCAGTGATAGTGGGACGGATGAAGCTTTCTTT. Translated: CASSDSGTDEAFF.

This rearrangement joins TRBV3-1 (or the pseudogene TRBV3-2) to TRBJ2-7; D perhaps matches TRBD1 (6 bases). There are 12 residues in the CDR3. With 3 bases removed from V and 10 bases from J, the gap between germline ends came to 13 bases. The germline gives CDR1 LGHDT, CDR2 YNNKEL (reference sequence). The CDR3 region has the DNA TGTGCCAGCAGCCATAGGGACACCGGCCAGTACTTC. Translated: CASSHRDTGQYF.

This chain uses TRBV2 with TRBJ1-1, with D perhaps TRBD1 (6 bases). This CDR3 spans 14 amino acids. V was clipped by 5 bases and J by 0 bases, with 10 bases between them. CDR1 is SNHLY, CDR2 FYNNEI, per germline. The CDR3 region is CASSPGAVNTEAFF. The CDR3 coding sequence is TGTGCCAGCAGTCCAGGGGCGGTGAACACTGAAGCTTTCTTT. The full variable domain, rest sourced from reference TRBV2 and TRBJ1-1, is EPEVTQTPSHQVTQMGQEVILRCVPISNHLYFYWYRQILGQKVEFLVSFYNNEISEKSEIFDDQFSVERPDGSNFTLKIRSTKLEDSAMYFCASSPGAVNTEAFFGQGTRLTVV.

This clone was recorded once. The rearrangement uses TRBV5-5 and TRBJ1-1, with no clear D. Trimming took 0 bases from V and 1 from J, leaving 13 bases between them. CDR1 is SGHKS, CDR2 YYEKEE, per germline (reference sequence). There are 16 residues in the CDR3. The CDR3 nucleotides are TGTGCCAGCAGCTTGGTATTGGTCCGGGGGAACACTGAAGCTTTCTTT. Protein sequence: CASSLVLVRGNTEAFF.

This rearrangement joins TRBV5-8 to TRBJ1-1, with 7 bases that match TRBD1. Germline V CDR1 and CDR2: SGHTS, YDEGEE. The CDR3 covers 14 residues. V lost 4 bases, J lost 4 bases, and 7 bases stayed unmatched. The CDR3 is CASSQDQGGTEAFF. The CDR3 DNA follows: TGTGCCAGCAGCCAGGACCAGGGGGGCACTGAAGCTTTCTTT.

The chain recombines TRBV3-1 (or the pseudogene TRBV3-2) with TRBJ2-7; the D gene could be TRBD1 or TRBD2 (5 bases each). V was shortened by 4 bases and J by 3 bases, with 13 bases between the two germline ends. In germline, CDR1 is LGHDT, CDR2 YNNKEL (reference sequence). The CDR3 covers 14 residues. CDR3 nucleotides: TGTGCCAGCAGCCCACGGGGCGGCCTCTACGAGCAGTACTTC. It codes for CASSPRGGLYEQYF.